A single TCR beta chain is shown here with its context. The sample is drawn from a study of cytomegalovirus exposure and HLA in healthy donors. The PCR made use of 60 Vbeta and 13 Jbeta primers. This table comes from immunoSEQ multiplex PCR, and its TCRdb copy is limited to in-frame clones, with some not included. Of under 200,000 clones in the sample, roughly four fifths were seen once. The sequencing sample was made of PBMCs. This TCR was recovered from a woman in her 30s in good health and CMV-seropositive.

The CDR3 loop is CASSPGEFFAEAFF. CDR3 DNA sequence: TGTGCCAGCAGTCCCGGGGAATTTTTCGCTGAAGCTTTCTTT. The rearrangement joins TRBV27 to TRBJ1-1, with D hard to call. Trimming took 5 bases from V and 6 from J, leaving 16 bases between them. This CDR3 contains 14 residues. Per the germline V gene, CDR1 is MNHEY and CDR2 is SMNVEV (reference sequence).